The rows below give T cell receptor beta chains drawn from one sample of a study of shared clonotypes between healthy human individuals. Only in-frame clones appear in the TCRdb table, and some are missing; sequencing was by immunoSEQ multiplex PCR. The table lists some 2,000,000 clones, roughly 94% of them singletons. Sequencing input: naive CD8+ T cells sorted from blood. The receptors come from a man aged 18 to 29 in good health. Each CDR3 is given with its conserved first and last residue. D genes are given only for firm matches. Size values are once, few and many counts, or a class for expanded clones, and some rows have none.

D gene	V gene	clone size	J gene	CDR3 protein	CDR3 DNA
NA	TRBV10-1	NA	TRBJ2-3	CASSDARYTDTQYF	TGCGCCAGCAGTGACGCTAGATACACAGATACGCAGTATTTT
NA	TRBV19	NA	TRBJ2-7	CASTIGWGYEQYF	TGTGCCAGTACCATAGGGTGGGGATACGAGCAGTACTTC
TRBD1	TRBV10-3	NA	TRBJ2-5	CAISTDRLGETQYF	TGTGCCATCAGTACGGACAGGTTGGGGGAGACCCAGTACTTC
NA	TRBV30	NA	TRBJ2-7	CAWSARTAYEQYF	TGTGCCTGGAGTGCCCGGACAGCCTACGAGCAGTACTTC
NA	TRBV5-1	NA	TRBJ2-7	CASSLDAGSFTYEQYF	TGCGCCAGCAGCTTGGACGCAGGGTCATTCACCTACGAGCAGTACTTC
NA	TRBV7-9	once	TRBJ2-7	CASSFGKSYEQYF	TGTGCCAGCAGCTTCGGTAAATCCTACGAGCAGTACTTC
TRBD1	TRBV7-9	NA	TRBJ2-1	CASSLGDSEQFF	TGTGCCAGCAGCTTAGGGGACAGTGAGCAGTTCTTC
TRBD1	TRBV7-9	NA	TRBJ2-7	CASRAGTGSLEQYF	TGTGCCAGCAGAGCCGGGACAGGTTCGCTCGAGCAGTACTTC
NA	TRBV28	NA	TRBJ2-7	CASSFATGIFYEQYF	TGTGCCAGCAGTTTCGCCACAGGAATATTCTACGAGCAGTACTTC
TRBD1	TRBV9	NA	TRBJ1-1	CASSRGGGVTEAFF	TGTGCCAGCAGTCGAGGGGGCGGGGTGACTGAAGCTTTCTTT
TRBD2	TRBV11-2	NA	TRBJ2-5	CASSSWSGIQETQYF	TGTGCCAGCAGCTCATGGAGCGGGATCCAAGAGACCCAGTACTTC
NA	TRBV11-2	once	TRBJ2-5	CASSSGPGTPGTQYF	TGTGCCAGCAGCTCAGGGCCTGGGACCCCGGGGACCCAGTACTTC
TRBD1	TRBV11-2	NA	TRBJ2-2	CASSPRQGWAGELFF	TGTGCCAGCAGCCCACGACAGGGGTGGGCCGGGGAGCTGTTTTTT
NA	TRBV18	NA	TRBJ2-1	CASSPNWDNYNEQFF	TGTGCCAGCTCACCAAATTGGGACAACTACAATGAGCAGTTCTTC
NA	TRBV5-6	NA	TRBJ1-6	CASSLEHSPLHF	TGTGCCAGCAGCTTGGAACATTCACCCCTCCACTTT
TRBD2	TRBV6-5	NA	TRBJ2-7	CASKGLAGPYEQYF	TGTGCCAGCAAAGGACTAGCGGGTCCCTACGAGCAGTACTTC
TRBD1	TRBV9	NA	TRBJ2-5	CASSVDNRGETQYF	TGTGCCAGCAGCGTGGACAACAGGGGGGAGACCCAGTACTTC
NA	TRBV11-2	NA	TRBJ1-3	CASTDLQVGSGNTIYF	TGTGCCAGCACCGACCTACAGGTGGGCTCTGGAAACACCATATATTTT
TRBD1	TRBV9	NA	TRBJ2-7	CASSPGSGTGVAAYEQYF	TGTGCCAGCAGCCCAGGCAGTGGGACAGGGGTGGCCGCCTACGAGCAGTACTTC
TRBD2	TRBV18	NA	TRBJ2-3	CASSTIELAGDADTQYF	TGTGCCAGCTCAACCATCGAGCTAGCGGGAGATGCAGATACGCAGTATTTT
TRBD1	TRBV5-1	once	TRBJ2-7	CASNGDSYEQYF	TGCGCCAGCAACGGGGACAGCTACGAGCAGTACTTC
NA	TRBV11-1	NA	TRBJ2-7	CASSPPFGGQDYEQYF	TGTGCCAGCAGTCCCCCATTCGGGGGCCAAGATTACGAGCAGTACTTC
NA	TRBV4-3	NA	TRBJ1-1	CASSQSFRGAEAFF	TGCGCCAGCAGCCAATCGTTTAGGGGGGCTGAAGCTTTCTTT